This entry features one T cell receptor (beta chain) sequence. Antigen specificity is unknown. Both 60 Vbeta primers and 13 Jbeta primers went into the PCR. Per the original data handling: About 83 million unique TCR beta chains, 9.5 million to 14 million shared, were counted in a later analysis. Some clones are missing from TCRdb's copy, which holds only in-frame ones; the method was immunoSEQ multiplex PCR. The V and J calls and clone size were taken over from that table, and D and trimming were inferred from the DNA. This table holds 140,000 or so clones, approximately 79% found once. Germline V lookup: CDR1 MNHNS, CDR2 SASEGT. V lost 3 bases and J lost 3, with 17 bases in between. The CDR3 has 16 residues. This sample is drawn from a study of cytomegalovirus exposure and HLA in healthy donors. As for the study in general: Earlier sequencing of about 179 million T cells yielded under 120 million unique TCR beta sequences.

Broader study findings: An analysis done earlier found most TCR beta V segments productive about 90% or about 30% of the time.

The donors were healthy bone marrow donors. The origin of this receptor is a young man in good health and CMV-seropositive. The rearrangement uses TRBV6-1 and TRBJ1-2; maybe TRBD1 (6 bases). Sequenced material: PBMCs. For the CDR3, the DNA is TGTGCCAGCAGTGACCCCCACCGAGAGGGGGACTATGGCTACACCTTC. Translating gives CASSDPHREGDYGYTF.